Shown below are 5 T cell receptor beta chains from a single sample sequenced in a study of cytomegalovirus exposure and HLA in healthy donors. The PCR used 60 Vbeta and 13 Jbeta primers. The repertoire was sequenced with immunoSEQ multiplex PCR; TCRdb's copy has only in-frame clones and lacks some. The table shows about 150,000 clones, with approximately 8.9% occurring only once. Sequencing was carried out using PBMCs. The receptors were gathered from a woman aged 35 to 49 in good health and CMV-seropositive.

The rearrangement joins TRBV5-1 to TRBJ1-4; 8 bases align to TRBD1. Germline loops: CDR1 SGHRS, CDR2 YFSETQ. The CDR3 contains 14 residues. The junction had 6 bases not matched to a gene; V was cut back by 4 bases and J by 7 bases. The CDR3 sequence: CASSVRGLGEKLFF. The CDR3 nucleotides are TGCGCCAGCAGCGTCAGGGGGCTCGGTGAAAAACTGTTTTTT.

This clone appeared a few times. This chain uses TRBV7-2 with TRBJ2-1; D gene ambiguous. Germline-derived CDR1 and CDR2 are SGHTA and FQGNSA. The CDR3 is 15 amino acids. The V end lost 7 bases, the J end lost 0 bases, and 13 bases lay between the germline ends. The CDR3 DNA reads TGTGCCAGCACCGCTACATGGAGCTCCTACAATGAGCAGTTCTTC. Protein sequence: CASTATWSSYNEQFF.

This clone has more than one count but fewer than ten. The V call is TRBV5-1, the J call TRBJ2-3, with 7 bases lining up with TRBD1. With V trimmed by 4 bases and J by 0 bases, 2 bases remained unmatched. The germline V gene encodes CDR1 SGHRS and CDR2 YFSETQ. The CDR3 length is 14 residues. CDR3 region: CASSQGQSTDTQYF. In DNA form, the CDR3 reads TGCGCCAGCAGCCAGGGACAGAGCACAGATACGCAGTATTTT.

This clone was counted between two and nine times. The gene calls are TRBV5-8 and TRBJ2-2; 11 bases match TRBD2. The germline V gene encodes CDR1 SGHTS and CDR2 YDEGEE. The length of the CDR3 is 16 residues. Germline trimming cut 2 bases from V and 0 bases from J; bases unmatched to any gene: 0. In DNA form, the CDR3 reads TGTGCCAGCAGCTTACTAGCGGGGGCGAACACCGGGGAGCTGTTTTTT. The encoded protein is CASSLLAGANTGELFF.

This chain uses TRBV4-1 with TRBJ1-2; D is ambiguous. V lost 0 bases, J lost 2 bases, and 16 bases lay in between. Per germline, CDR1 MGHRA and CDR2 YSYEKL. CDR3 length equals 17 residues. In DNA, the CDR3 is TGCGCCAGCAGCCAAGATGAGGAGTCACCGAGGAACTATGGCTACACCTTC. Translating it yields CASSQDEESPRNYGYTF.